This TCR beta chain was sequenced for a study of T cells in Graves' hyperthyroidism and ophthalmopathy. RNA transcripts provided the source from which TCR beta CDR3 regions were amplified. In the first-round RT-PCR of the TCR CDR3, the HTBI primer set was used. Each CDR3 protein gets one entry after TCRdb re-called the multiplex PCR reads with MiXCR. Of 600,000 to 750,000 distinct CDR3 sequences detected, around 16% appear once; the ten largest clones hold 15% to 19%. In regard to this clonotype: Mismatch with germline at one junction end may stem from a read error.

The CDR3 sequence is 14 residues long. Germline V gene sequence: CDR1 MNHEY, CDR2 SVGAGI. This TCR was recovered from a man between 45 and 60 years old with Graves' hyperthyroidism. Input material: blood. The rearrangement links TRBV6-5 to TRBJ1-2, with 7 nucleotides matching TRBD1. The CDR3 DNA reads TGTACCAGCAGTTACTCGACAGGGTTCTATGGCTACACCTTC. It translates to CTSSYSTGFYGYTF.